These 22 T cell receptor beta chains were all obtained from the same sample, sequenced in a study of identical twins. Via MiXCR, TCRdb re-called the 5' RACE reads, giving one row per CDR3 protein. The sample lists about 520,000 distinct CDR3 sequences, 20% to 25% seen once, with approximately 0.95% in the top ten. In addition, the sample was reused for a study of T cells expressing NK-cell markers.

Material for sequencing was CD4+ T cells sorted from blood. Receptors were obtained from a woman younger than 35 in good health.

The rearrangement uses TRBV6-5 and TRBJ1-2; unclear D gene. Trimming stripped 5 bases from V and 0 bases from J, with 16 bases between. Germline V gene data show CDR1 as MNHEY and CDR2 as SVGAGI. This CDR3 is built from 16 residues. The CDR3 here is CASSGPRVTANYGYTF. The CDR3 bases are TGTGCCAGCAGTGGCCCCCGGGTCACCGCTAACTATGGCTACACCTTC.

This clonotype showed up just a few times. J is TRBJ2-3 and V is TRBV20-1, with D possibly being TRBD1 (5 bases). The CDR3 consists of 11 residues. Germline V CDR1 and CDR2: DFQATT, SNEGSKA (reference sequence). V was shortened by 6 bases and J by 8 bases, with 12 bases between the two germline ends. CDR3 DNA sequence: TGCAGTGCACAGATGCAGGGTACGCAGTATTTT. Translating gives CSAQMQGTQYF.

For the CDR3, the DNA is TGTGCCAGCAAGATTAGCGGGGGGGGATCTCAAGAGACCCAGTACTTC. Amino acid sequence: CASKISGGGSQETQYF. The chain combines TRBV7-9 with TRBJ2-5; TRBD2 matches at 11 bases. The germline gives CDR1 SEHNR, CDR2 FQNEAQ (reference sequence). Unmatched junction bases numbered 9, after V lost 7 bases and J lost 2 bases. This CDR3 contains 16 residues. The complete variable domain, with remaining parts taken from reference TRBV7-9 and TRBJ2-5, reads DTGVSQNPRHKITKRGQNVTFRCDPISEHNRLYWYRQTLGQGPEFLTYFQNEAQLEKSRLLSDRFSAERPKGSFSTLEIQRTEQGDSAMYLCASKISGGGSQETQYFGPGTRLLVL.

Points on this clonotype: One end of the junction does not line up with germline, which may come from a read error. This chain's CDR3 is CAGSLETTNEQFF. As DNA, the CDR3 is TGTGCCGGCAGCTTAGAGACTACAAATGAGCAGTTCTTC. This chain links TRBV11-3 with TRBJ2-1; weak D call: TRBD2 (5 bases). Germline-derived CDR1 and CDR2 are SGHNT and YENEEA. This CDR3 region has 13 residues.

This clonotype occurred a few times. The chain couples TRBV27 to TRBJ2-3; 12 bases align to TRBD2. The CDR3 length is 18 residues. J was trimmed by 1 base and V by 6 bases; bases with no gene match: 11. CDR1 MNHEY and CDR2 SMNVEV come from the germline V gene (reference sequence). Here the CDR3 reads CASRKLAGGPRGTDTQYF. CDR3 DNA: TGTGCCAGCAGGAAACTAGCGGGGGGCCCCAGAGGCACAGATACGCAGTATTTT.

The chain employs TRBV12-3 or TRBV12-4 and TRBJ2-2, with 7 nucleotides matching TRBD2. J was trimmed by 0 bases and V by 0 bases; bases with no gene match: 1. This CDR3 is 16 amino acids long. Here the CDR3 reads CASSLAGGTNTGELFF. The CDR3 DNA reads TGTGCCAGCAGTTTAGCCGGGGGGACGAACACCGGGGAGCTGTTTTTT.

V is TRBV20-1 and J is TRBJ1-1; possible D gene TRBD1, 5 bases. V dropped 1 base and J dropped 6 bases, with 15 bases sitting between them. CDR1 and CDR2 (germline): DFQATT, SNEGSKA (reference sequence). The length of the CDR3 is 14 residues. For the CDR3, the DNA is TGCAGTGCTAGAGTTGGCAGGGTTAGGGCTGAAGCTTTCTTT. Translation gives CSARVGRVRAEAFF.

V usage is TRBV27 and J usage is TRBJ2-5; D is possibly TRBD1 or TRBD2 (6 bases each). The V gene's germline CDR1 is MNHEY and CDR2 SMNVEV (reference sequence). The CDR3 runs to 14 residues. V lost 2 bases and J lost 5, with 12 bases in between. CDR3 region: CASSLRGRGETQYF. The CDR3 nucleotides are TGTGCCAGCAGTTTACGGGGGCGCGGGGAGACCCAGTACTTC.

The J gene is TRBJ2-2, the V gene TRBV20-1; D might be TRBD2 (5 bases). This CDR3 has 14 residues. Germline CDR1 and CDR2: DFQATT and SNEGSKA (reference sequence). V lost 2 bases and J 3 bases, leaving 10 bases between the germline ends. In nucleotides, the CDR3 is TGCAGTGCTAGACGCGGGCAGGACACCGGGGAGCTGTTTTTT. Encoded protein: CSARRGQDTGELFF.

There are a few counts of this clonotype. This chain joins TRBV7-2 and TRBJ2-7; a weak D match, TRBD1 (5 bases). From germline, CDR1 is SGHTA and CDR2 FQGNSA. This CDR3 region has 14 residues. V was trimmed by 4 bases and J by 3 bases, leaving 13 bases between them. The CDR3 nucleotides are TGTGCCAGCAGCTACCTCCGAAGGGGCTACGAGCAGTACTTC. Its translation is CASSYLRRGYEQYF.

The sample holds many counts of this clonotype. The chain recombines TRBV4-1 with TRBJ2-3, with D uncertain. V was cut by 4 bases and J by 4 bases, with 12 bases left in between. This CDR3 is built from 14 residues. Germline assignment: CDR1 MGHRA and CDR2 YSYEKL. CDR3 in amino acids: CASSPGRVSDTQYF. Written as DNA, the CDR3 is TGCGCCAGCAGCCCAGGAAGAGTCTCAGATACGCAGTATTTT.

In its sample, this clonotype was seen a few times. The rearrangement uses TRBV3-1 and TRBJ1-2; D not certain. Trimming removed 6 bases from V and 4 bases from J, with 9 bases in between. CDR1 is LGHDT and CDR2 is YNNKEL in the germline V gene (reference sequence). The CDR3 is made up of 12 amino acids. CDR3 nucleotides: TGTGCCAGCAGACGAATCGGCTATGGCTACACCTTC. Its translation is CASRRIGYGYTF.

This chain uses TRBV5-5 with TRBJ2-7; D possibly uses TRBD1 or TRBD2 (5 bases each). V was cut by 3 bases and J by 5 bases, with 15 bases left in between. The CDR3 length is 14 residues. Germline V gene sequence: CDR1 SGHKS, CDR2 YYEKEE (reference sequence). The CDR3 DNA reads as TGTGCCAGCAGCTCCCGGGACGGCTCGCACGAGCAGTACTTC. The encoded protein is CASSSRDGSHEQYF.

This chain connects TRBV7-9 to TRBJ1-6; no clear D. From germline, CDR1 is SEHNR and CDR2 FQNEAQ (reference sequence). The CDR3 contains 17 residues. V lost 3 bases and J 5 bases, leaving 17 bases between the germline ends. The CDR3 DNA follows: TGTGCCAGCAGCTTGGGTAGCGGAATTCTCGATAATTCACCCCTCCACTTT. Amino acid sequence: CASSLGSGILDNSPLHF.

The rearrangement joins TRBV20-1 to TRBJ2-7; D unresolved. The germline gives CDR1 DFQATT, CDR2 SNEGSKA (reference sequence). The CDR3 totals 15 residues. V was shortened by 7 bases and J by 3 bases, with 22 bases between the two germline ends. The CDR3 loop is CSERPPCGSLYEQYF. The CDR3, as DNA: TGCAGTGAAAGGCCCCCCTGTGGAAGCCTCTACGAGCAGTACTTC.

With regard to this clonotype: This could be a read error, since a much larger clone is one nucleotide away. V and J are TRBV20-1 and TRBJ1-1; 7 bases align to TRBD1. CDR1 and CDR2 (germline): DFQATT, SNEGSKA (reference sequence). This CDR3 has 13 residues. The V segment lost 6 bases and the J segment 9 bases; nucleotides outside the gene matches: 13. For the CDR3, the DNA is TGCAGTGCAAATCAGGGGGTAGGGACTAAAGCTTTCTTT. Amino acid sequence: CSANQGVGTKAFF.

The rearrangement joins TRBV12-3 or TRBV12-4 to TRBJ1-1; tentative D call: TRBD1 (6 bases). This CDR3 has 13 amino acids. V shed 7 bases and J shed 5 bases, with 14 bases lying between them. CDR3 region: CASTRTVGTEAFF. Here the CDR3 DNA reads TGTGCCAGCACCCGGACAGTCGGGACTGAAGCTTTCTTT.

The chain recombines TRBV11-3 with TRBJ2-1; 11 nucleotides match TRBD2. Germline values: CDR1 SGHNT, CDR2 YENEEA. The V gene end was trimmed by 9 bases and the J gene end by 2 bases; junction bases not matched to a gene: 18. The CDR3 is made up of 19 amino acids. The CDR3 DNA follows: TGTGCCAGTCTCCTTTCGGGGACTAGCGGAGGGACGACCTACAATGAGCAGTTCTTC. This codes for CASLLSGTSGGTTYNEQFF.

The V gene is TRBV7-9, the J gene TRBJ1-1; the D gene is possibly TRBD1 (6 bases). Trimming took 1 base from V and 6 from J, leaving 15 bases between them. This CDR3 is built from 15 residues. The V gene's germline CDR1 is SEHNR and CDR2 FQNEAQ (reference sequence). In DNA, the CDR3 is TGTGCCAGCAGCTTAGGCGGGGGCGCCCGGGCTGAAGCTTTCTTT. As protein: CASSLGGGARAEAFF.

This clonotype turned up a few times. At one boundary the junction diverges from the germline segment, which might be a read error. This chain joins TRBV5-1 and TRBJ2-7; possible D gene TRBD1, 6 bases. The CDR3 has 13 amino acids. Germline-derived CDR1 and CDR2 are SGHRS and YFSETQ. CDR3 in DNA: TGCGCCAGCACCTTGGACAGCCCCTACGAGCAGTACTTC. This encodes CASTLDSPYEQYF.

This clonotype was detected a few times. The chain employs TRBV7-9 and TRBJ1-1; D is perhaps TRBD1 (5 bases). CDR3 length: 13 amino acids. CDR1 SEHNR and CDR2 FQNEAQ come from the germline V gene (reference sequence). V shed 7 bases and J shed 11 bases, with 20 bases lying between them. This CDR3 reads CASTRDAGSGAFF. DNA of the CDR3: TGTGCCAGCACCCGGGACGCCGGTTCAGGGGCTTTCTTT.

V and J are TRBV5-1 and TRBJ2-1; TRBD2 aligns across 8 bases. CDR3 length: 14 residues. From germline, CDR1 is SGHRS and CDR2 YFSETQ. Trimming at V came to 5 bases and at J to 9 bases, leaving 10 bases not matched to a gene. The CDR3 DNA sequence: TGCGCCAGCAGAAAGCGGGAGAATGAGGGTGAGCAGTTCTTC. Protein sequence: CASRKRENEGEQFF.